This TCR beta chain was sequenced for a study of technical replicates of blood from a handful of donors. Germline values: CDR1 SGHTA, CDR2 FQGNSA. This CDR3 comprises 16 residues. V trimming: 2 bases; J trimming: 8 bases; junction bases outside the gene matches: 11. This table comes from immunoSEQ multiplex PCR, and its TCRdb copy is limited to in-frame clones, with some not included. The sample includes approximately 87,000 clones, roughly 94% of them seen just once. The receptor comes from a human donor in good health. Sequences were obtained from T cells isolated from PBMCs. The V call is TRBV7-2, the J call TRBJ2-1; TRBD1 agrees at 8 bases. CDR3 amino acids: CASSLIGLTGVDEQFF. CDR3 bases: TGTGCCAGCAGCTTAATCGGCCTGACAGGGGTCGATGAGCAGTTCTTC.